The rows below give T cell receptor beta chains drawn from one sample of a study of PD-1 blockade in mismatch repair-deficient tumors. Profiling relied on immunoSEQ multiplex PCR, and the TCRdb table lists in-frame clones only, not all of them. The table has about 68,000 clones, approximately 80% seen once. Here the sequenced sample was peripheral blood, taken 2 weeks after starting pembrolizumab. Source of these receptors: an adult with mismatch repair-deficient cancer. Both conserved end residues are part of each CDR3. The order of the fields is V gene, J gene, clone size, D gene, CDR3 protein, CDR3 DNA. The D gene is left open where the match is weak. Not every row has a clone size; where given, it reads once, few, many or a size class.

>TRBV4-1|TRBJ2-5|-|-
CASSQVPDRPFETQYF
TGCGCCAGCAGCCAAGTTCCCGACAGACCCTTTGAGACCCAGTACTTC
>TRBV7-9|TRBJ2-6|-|-
CASSLVRLQGGVLTF
TGTGCCAGCAGCTTAGTGCGGCTTCAAGGCGGCGTCCTGACTTTC
>TRBV7-3|TRBJ2-2|-|-
CASSKSGATDTGELFF
TGTGCCAGCAGCAAATCGGGCGCGACGGACACCGGGGAGCTGTTTTTT
>TRBV27|TRBJ1-5|-|-
CASSPQQVWEDQPQHF
TGTGCCAGCAGTCCCCAACAGGTCTGGGAGGATCAGCCCCAGCATTTT
>TRBV7-3|TRBJ2-1|medium-sized|-
CASSLTRDDEQFF
TGTGCCAGCAGCTTAACCCGGGACGATGAGCAGTTCTTC
>TRBV28|TRBJ1-1|-|-
CASSPRGTGRTEAFF
TGTGCCAGCAGTCCCAGGGGCACTGGGAGGACTGAAGCTTTCTTT
>TRBV7-2|TRBJ2-7|-|TRBD2
CASSFYSGTSSYEQYF
TGTGCCAGCAGCTTCTATAGCGGGACGAGCTCCTACGAGCAGTACTTC
>TRBV4-2|TRBJ2-7|-|TRBD2
CASSQTGALAGGLYEQYF
TGTGCCAGCAGCCAAACGGGGGCCTTAGCGGGAGGGCTCTACGAGCAGTACTTC
>TRBV11-1|TRBJ2-2|-|-
CASSTPGSGTGELFF
TGTGCCAGCAGCACACCGGGGTCTGGCACCGGGGAGCTGTTTTTT
>TRBV19|TRBJ1-2|-|TRBD1
CASSTRTGRSYGYTF
TGTGCCAGTAGTACTAGGACAGGGCGAAGCTATGGCTACACCTTC
>TRBV5-6|TRBJ1-2|-|-
CASSLEGYGYTF
TGTGCCAGCAGCTTGGAGGGGTATGGCTACACCTTC
>TRBV18|TRBJ2-7|-|TRBD1
CASSPPRTGADSYEQYF
TGTGCCAGCTCACCACCTAGGACAGGGGCCGATAGCTACGAGCAGTACTTC
>TRBV11-3|TRBJ1-1|-|-
CASSLFRGRNTEAFF
TGTGCCAGCAGTTTGTTCCGGGGACGGAACACTGAAGCTTTCTTT
>TRBV19|TRBJ1-2|-|TRBD1
CASSRGQVVYGYTF
TGTGCCAGTAGCCGAGGACAGGTCGTGTATGGCTACACCTTC
>TRBV13|TRBJ2-7|-|-
CASSYGPSSYEQYF
TGTGCCAGCAGCTACGGGCCAAGCTCCTACGAGCAGTACTTC
>TRBV11-2|TRBJ2-1|-|TRBD2
CASSSGTRGNEQFF
TGTGCCAGCAGCTCCGGGACTAGGGGAAATGAGCAGTTCTTC
>TRBV6-1|TRBJ1-5|few|-
CASSEAEWGAQGGAQPQHF
TGTGCCAGCAGTGAAGCGGAATGGGGGGCACAGGGTGGGGCTCAGCCCCAGCATTTT
>TRBV27|TRBJ2-1|-|-
CASSPNQVRISRDNEQFF
TGTGCCAGCAGTCCAAACCAGGTCCGCATCTCTCGGGACAATGAGCAGTTCTTC
>TRBV30|TRBJ2-1|-|-
CAWSPLMGEWLGEQFF
TGTGCCTGGAGTCCTTTAATGGGGGAGTGGTTAGGGGAGCAGTTCTTC
>TRBV5-6|TRBJ1-2|-|TRBD1
CASSRQGLNYGYTF
TGTGCCAGCAGCAGACAGGGACTTAACTATGGCTACACCTTC
>TRBV7-2|TRBJ2-3|-|-
CASSSPPVPSTDTQYF
TGTGCCAGCAGCTCCCCCCCAGTTCCTAGCACAGATACGCAGTATTTT
>TRBV28|TRBJ2-1|once|-
CASSLLGGDHNEQFF
TGTGCCAGCAGTTTATTGGGGGGTGATCACAATGAGCAGTTCTTC
>TRBV10-1|TRBJ2-6|-|-
CASSSGQPGANVLTF
TGCGCCAGCAGCTCCGGACAGCCCGGGGCCAACGTCCTGACTTTC
>TRBV2|TRBJ2-5|-|TRBD1
CASGEQGVGETQYF
TGTGCCAGCGGTGAACAGGGGGTTGGGGAGACCCAGTACTTC
>TRBV19|TRBJ1-3|once|TRBD1
CASSMIHRGGNTIYF
TGTGCCAGTAGTATGATACACAGGGGAGGAAACACCATATATTTT
>TRBV2|TRBJ2-5|few|TRBD2
CASSELAGLETQYF
TGTGCCAGCAGTGAATTAGCGGGACTGGAGACCCAGTACTTC
>TRBV11-2|TRBJ2-7|few|-
CASSLGAAPDEQYF
TGTGCCAGCAGCTTAGGTGCAGCTCCGGACGAGCAGTACTTC
>TRBV5-1|TRBJ2-1|-|-
CASRRTVSVNEQFF
TGCGCCAGCAGACGGACAGTAAGTGTCAATGAGCAGTTCTTC
>TRBV9|TRBJ2-1|-|-
CASSTTTTSYNEQFF
TGTGCCAGCAGCACAACGACTACCTCCTACAATGAGCAGTTCTTC
>TRBV11-3|TRBJ2-5|few|-
CASSLVGFQRETQYF
TGTGCCAGCAGCTTAGTAGGGTTTCAACGGGAGACCCAGTACTTC
>TRBV6-5|TRBJ2-2|-|TRBD2
CASSFAGGYTGELFF
TGTGCCAGCAGTTTTGCGGGAGGGTACACCGGGGAGCTGTTTTTT
>TRBV5-1|TRBJ2-1|-|-
CASSRRQVEVEQFF
TGCGCCAGCAGCAGAAGACAGGTGGAAGTTGAGCAGTTCTTC
>TRBV9|TRBJ1-3|-|-
CASSPFSSGNTIYF
TGTGCCAGCAGCCCTTTTTCCTCTGGAAACACCATATATTTT
>TRBV4-2|TRBJ2-5|-|TRBD2
CASSQDEASGMYQETQYF
TGTGCCAGCAGCCAAGATGAAGCTAGCGGGATGTACCAAGAGACCCAGTACTTC
>TRBV5-6|TRBJ1-2|-|-
CASSLATQGVYGYTF
TGTGCCAGCAGCTTGGCCACTCAGGGTGTCTATGGCTACACCTTC
>TRBV9|TRBJ1-2|few|-
CASSVDSGIHGYTF
TGTGCCAGCAGCGTAGATTCAGGGATACATGGCTACACCTTC
>TRBV10-2|TRBJ1-4|-|-
CASRGGGYDEKLFF
TGCGCCAGCAGAGGAGGGGGATACGATGAAAAACTGTTTTTT
>TRBV30|TRBJ1-5|-|-
CAWSVALDNQPQHF
TGTGCCTGGAGTGTGGCTCTAGATAATCAGCCCCAGCATTTT
>TRBV5-4|TRBJ1-1|-|-
CASSLDSVGGAFF
TGTGCCAGCAGCTTGGATTCTGTGGGGGGAGCTTTCTTT
>TRBV6-5|TRBJ2-2|-|-
CASSYVGELFF
TGTGCCAGCAGTTACGTCGGGGAGCTGTTTTTT
>TRBV6-5|TRBJ2-1|-|TRBD1
CASSDSDRGDNEQFF
TGTGCCAGCAGCGATTCGGACAGGGGAGACAATGAGCAGTTCTTC